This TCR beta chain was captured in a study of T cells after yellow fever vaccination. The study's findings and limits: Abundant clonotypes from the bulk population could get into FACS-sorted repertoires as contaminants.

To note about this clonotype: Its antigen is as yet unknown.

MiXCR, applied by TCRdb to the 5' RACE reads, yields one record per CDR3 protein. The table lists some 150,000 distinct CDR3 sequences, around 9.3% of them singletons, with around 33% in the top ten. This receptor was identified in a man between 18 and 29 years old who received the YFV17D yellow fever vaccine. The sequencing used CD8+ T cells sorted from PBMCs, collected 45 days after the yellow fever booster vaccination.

The CDR3 sequence: CASRRTGKGKDEQFF. The CDR3 DNA is TGTGCCAGCAGGCGTACAGGGAAGGGTAAGGATGAGCAGTTCTTC. This chain links TRBV5-4 with TRBJ2-1; tentatively, D is TRBD1 (6 bases). Germline values: CDR1 SGHNT, CDR2 YYREEE (reference sequence). Trimming shortened V by 5 bases and J by 8 bases, and 20 bases separated the two germline ends. The length of the CDR3 is 15 residues.